The 6 T cell receptor beta chains below come from one sample, sequenced in a study of beta chain features in type 1 diabetes. cDNA synthesis used the whole RNA isolate, giving expressed TCRB sequences. Libraries were prepared by immunoSEQ multiplex PCR; TCRdb keeps only in-frame clonotypes and omits some of them. The profile covers a few hundred thousand clones, with approximately 15% appearing a single time and roughly 0.038% taken by the ten largest. Sequencing was done on a sample of naive CD4+ T cells from blood. The source of these receptors is a man under 40 in good health.

This clone was found a few times. The V call is TRBV27, the J call TRBJ1-6, with 8 nucleotides matching TRBD1. The CDR3 sequence is 13 residues long. Germline V gene sequence: CDR1 MNHEY, CDR2 SMNVEV (reference sequence). Trimming removed 6 bases from V and 10 bases from J; junction bases left unmatched: 5. The CDR3 loop is CASRLQGESPLHF. The CDR3, as DNA: TGTGCCAGCAGGTTACAGGGGGAATCACCCCTCCACTTT.

The V call is TRBV5-4, the J call TRBJ1-1; tentative D call: TRBD1 (6 bases). This CDR3 has 16 residues. CDR1 is SGHNT and CDR2 is YYREEE in the germline V gene (reference sequence). V was clipped by 3 bases and J by 1 base, with 16 bases between them. For the CDR3, the DNA is TGTGCCAGCAGCTCAAAACTGGACAGACCGAACACTGAAGCTTTCTTT. Protein sequence: CASSSKLDRPNTEAFF.

This clone was seen only a few times. The chain uses TRBV18 and TRBJ2-1; D ambiguous. V was trimmed by 3 bases and J by 0 bases, leaving 15 bases between them. Germline loops: CDR1 KGHSH, CDR2 LQKENI. The CDR3 sequence is 17 residues long. Here the CDR3 DNA reads TGTGCCAGCTCACCTAAGGCGGCATTGAGCTCCTACAATGAGCAGTTCTTC. It translates to CASSPKAALSSYNEQFF. The complete variable domain, with remaining parts taken from reference TRBV18 and TRBJ2-1, reads NAGVMQNPRHLVRRRGQEARLRCSPMKGHSHVYWYRQLPEEGLKFMVYLQKENIIDESGMPKERFSAEFPKEGPSILRIQQVVRGDSAAYFCASSPKAALSSYNEQFFGPGTRLTVL.

In this sample, this clone turned up a few times. This rearrangement joins TRBV30 to TRBJ1-2; TRBD1 matches at 8 bases. From germline, CDR1 is GTSNPN and CDR2 SVGIG (reference sequence). The CDR3 consists of 11 residues. Unmatched junction bases numbered 2, after V lost 3 bases and J lost 8 bases. The CDR3 sequence is CAWRTGEGYTF. The CDR3 nucleotides are TGTGCCTGGAGGACAGGGGAGGGCTACACCTTC.

The rearrangement links TRBV20-1 to TRBJ1-5, with D hard to call. The germline V gene has CDR1 DFQATT and CDR2 SNEGSKA (reference sequence). The CDR3 length is 11 residues. V lost 1 base and J lost 12, with 10 bases in between. For the CDR3, the DNA is TGCAGTGCTAGAGTAGGAGGAATCCAGCATTTT. Protein product: CSARVGGIQHF.

This clone was observed a handful of times. The rearrangement links TRBV9 to TRBJ2-3; D may be TRBD1 or TRBD2 (5 bases each). Germline V gene lookup returns CDR1 SGDLS and CDR2 YYNGEE. Trimming took off 3 bases at V and 6 bases at J, with 17 bases between the two ends. The CDR3 runs 15 residues. CDR3 region: CASSAWGSLGDTQYF. CDR3 DNA: TGTGCCAGCAGCGCCTGGGGGTCGCTTGGGGATACGCAGTATTTT.